This T cell receptor beta chain is drawn from a study of cytotoxic CD8 clonotypes in ibrutinib-treated CLL. Method: immunoSEQ multiplex PCR; TCRdb's copy keeps in-frame clones and lacks some. The sample has about 68,000 clones, 90% seen once. The germline V gene has CDR1 MDHEN and CDR2 SYDVKM. The CDR3 runs 13 residues. Trimming shortened V by 6 bases and J by 0 bases, and 5 bases separated the two germline ends. About this clone itself: The antigen remains undetermined.

Study results and caveats: Clonality increased at ibrutinib response and stayed stable in sustained remission. At progression, however, it fell back toward baseline. In sustained-remission versus progressing patients, sampling times differed.

Sequencing used PBMCs, obtained after 12 months of ibrutinib treatment. This TCR was sampled from a human donor with chronic lymphocytic leukemia. This chain uses TRBV28 with TRBJ1-4; D uncertain. CDR3 in amino acids: CASRAATNEKLFF. The CDR3 nucleotides read TGTGCCAGCAGGGCTGCAACTAATGAAAAACTGTTTTTT.